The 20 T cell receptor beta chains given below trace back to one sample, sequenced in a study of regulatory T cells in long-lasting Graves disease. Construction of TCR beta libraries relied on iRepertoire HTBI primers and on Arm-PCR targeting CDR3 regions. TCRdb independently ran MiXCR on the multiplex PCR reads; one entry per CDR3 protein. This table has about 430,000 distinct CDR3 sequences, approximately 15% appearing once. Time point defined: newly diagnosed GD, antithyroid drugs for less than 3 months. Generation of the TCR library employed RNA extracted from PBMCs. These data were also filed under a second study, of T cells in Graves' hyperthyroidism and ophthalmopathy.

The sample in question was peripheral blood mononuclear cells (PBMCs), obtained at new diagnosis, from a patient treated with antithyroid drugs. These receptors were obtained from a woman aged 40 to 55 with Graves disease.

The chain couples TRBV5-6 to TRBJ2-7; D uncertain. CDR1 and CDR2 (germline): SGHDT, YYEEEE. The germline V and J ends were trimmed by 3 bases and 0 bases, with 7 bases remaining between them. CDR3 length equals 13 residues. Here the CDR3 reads CASSSYPSYEQYF. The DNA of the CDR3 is TGTGCCAGCAGCTCATACCCCTCCTACGAGCAGTACTTC.

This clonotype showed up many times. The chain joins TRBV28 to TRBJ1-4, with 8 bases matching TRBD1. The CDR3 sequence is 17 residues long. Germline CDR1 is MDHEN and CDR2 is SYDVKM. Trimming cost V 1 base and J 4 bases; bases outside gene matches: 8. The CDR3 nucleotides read TGTGCCAGCAGTTTATCTTCAGGGGGCGCCTTTAATGAAAAACTGTTTTTT. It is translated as CASSLSSGGAFNEKLFF.

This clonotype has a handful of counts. In nucleotides, the CDR3 is TGTGCCAGCAGTACTCACGGGACAGGGAGCTCCTACGAGCAGTACTTC. Its protein product is CASSTHGTGSSYEQYF. The V gene is TRBV6-1, the J gene TRBJ2-7; 9 positions match TRBD1. The CDR3 runs 16 residues. Germline V CDR1 and CDR2: MNHNS, SASEGT. V was clipped by 5 bases and J by 0 bases; unmatched bases: 8.

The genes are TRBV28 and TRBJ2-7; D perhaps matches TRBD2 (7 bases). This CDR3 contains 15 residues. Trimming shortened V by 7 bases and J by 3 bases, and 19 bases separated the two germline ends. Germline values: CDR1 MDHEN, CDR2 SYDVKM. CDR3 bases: TGTGCCAGCACCCCCCTCGGGGGAGGGGGCTACGAGCAGTACTTC. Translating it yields CASTPLGGGGYEQYF.

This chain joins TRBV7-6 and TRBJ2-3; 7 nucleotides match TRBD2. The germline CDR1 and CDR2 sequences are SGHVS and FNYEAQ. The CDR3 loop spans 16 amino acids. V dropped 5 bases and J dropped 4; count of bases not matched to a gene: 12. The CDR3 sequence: CASSLPPAGAADTQYF. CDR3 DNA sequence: TGTGCCAGCAGCCTCCCCCCGGCGGGAGCGGCAGATACGCAGTATTTT.

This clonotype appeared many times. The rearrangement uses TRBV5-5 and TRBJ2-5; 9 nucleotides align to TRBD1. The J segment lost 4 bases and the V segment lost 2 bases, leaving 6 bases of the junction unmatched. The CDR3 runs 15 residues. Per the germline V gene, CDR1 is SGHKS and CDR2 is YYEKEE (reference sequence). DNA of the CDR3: TGTGCCAGCAGCTTACGACAGGGGGGCCCAGAGACCCAGTACTTC. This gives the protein CASSLRQGGPETQYF. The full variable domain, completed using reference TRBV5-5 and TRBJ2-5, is DAGVTQSPTHLIKTRGQQVTLRCSPISGHKSVSWYQQVLGQGPQFIFQYYEKEERGRGNFPDRFSARQFPNYSSELNVNALLLGDSALYLCASSLRQGGPETQYFGPGTRLLVL.

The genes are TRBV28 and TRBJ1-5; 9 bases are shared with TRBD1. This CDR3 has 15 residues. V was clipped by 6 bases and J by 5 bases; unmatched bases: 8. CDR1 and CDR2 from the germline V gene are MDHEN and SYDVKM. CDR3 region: CASRTTGGGYQPQHF. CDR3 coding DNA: TGTGCCAGCAGAACCACAGGGGGCGGGTATCAGCCCCAGCATTTT.

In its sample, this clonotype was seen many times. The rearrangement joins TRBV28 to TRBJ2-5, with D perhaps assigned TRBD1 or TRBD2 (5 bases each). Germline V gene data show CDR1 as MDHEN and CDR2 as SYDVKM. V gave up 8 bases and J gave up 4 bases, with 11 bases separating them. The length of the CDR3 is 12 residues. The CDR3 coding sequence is TGTGCCAGCGCACGAGGGGTAGAGACCCAGTACTTC. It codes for CASARGVETQYF.

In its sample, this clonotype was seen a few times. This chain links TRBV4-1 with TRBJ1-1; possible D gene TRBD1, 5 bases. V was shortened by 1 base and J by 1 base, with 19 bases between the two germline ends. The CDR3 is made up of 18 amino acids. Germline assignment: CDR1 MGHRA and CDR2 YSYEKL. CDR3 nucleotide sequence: TGCGCCAGCAGCCAAGGCTCGGGGGGGATGCGGGAGAACACTGAAGCTTTCTTT. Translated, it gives CASSQGSGGMRENTEAFF.

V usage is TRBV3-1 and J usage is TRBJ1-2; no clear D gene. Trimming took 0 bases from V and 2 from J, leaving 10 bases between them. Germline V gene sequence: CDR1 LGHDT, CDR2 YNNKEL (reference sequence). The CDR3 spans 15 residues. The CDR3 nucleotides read TGTGCCAGCAGCCAAGATTCGCTAACAAACTATGGCTACACCTTC. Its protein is CASSQDSLTNYGYTF. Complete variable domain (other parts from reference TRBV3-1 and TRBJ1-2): DTAVSQTPKYLVTQMGNDKSIKCEQNLGHDTMYWYKQDSKKFLKIMFSYNNKELIINETVPNRFSPKSPDKAHLNLHINSLELGDSAVYFCASSQDSLTNYGYTFGSGTRLTVV.

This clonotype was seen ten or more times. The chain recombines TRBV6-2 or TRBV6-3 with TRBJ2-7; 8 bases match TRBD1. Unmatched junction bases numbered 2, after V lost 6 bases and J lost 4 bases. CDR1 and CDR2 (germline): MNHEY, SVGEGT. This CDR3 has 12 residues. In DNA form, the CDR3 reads TGTGCCAGCAGGGGGACAGGTTACGAGCAGTACTTC. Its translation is CASRGTGYEQYF.

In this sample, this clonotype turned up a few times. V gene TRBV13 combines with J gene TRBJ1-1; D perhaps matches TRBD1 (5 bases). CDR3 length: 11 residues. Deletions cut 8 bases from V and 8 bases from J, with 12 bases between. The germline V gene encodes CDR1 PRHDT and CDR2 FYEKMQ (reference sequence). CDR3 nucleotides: TGTGCCAGCGCGGGGACCCAAGAAGCTTTCTTT. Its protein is CASAGTQEAFF.

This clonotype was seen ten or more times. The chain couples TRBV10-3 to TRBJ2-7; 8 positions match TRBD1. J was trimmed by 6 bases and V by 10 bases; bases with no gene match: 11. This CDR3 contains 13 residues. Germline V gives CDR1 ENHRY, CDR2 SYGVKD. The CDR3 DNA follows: TGTGCCAGCCGCCCTCGACAGGGGTCCGAGCAGTACTTC. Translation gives CASRPRQGSEQYF.

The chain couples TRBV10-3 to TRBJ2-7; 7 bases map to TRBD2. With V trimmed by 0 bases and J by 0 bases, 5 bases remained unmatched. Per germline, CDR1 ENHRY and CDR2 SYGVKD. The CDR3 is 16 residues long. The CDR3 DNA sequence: TGTGCCATCAGTGAGTCGTCCGGACTAGGCTCCTACGAGCAGTACTTC. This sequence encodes CAISESSGLGSYEQYF.

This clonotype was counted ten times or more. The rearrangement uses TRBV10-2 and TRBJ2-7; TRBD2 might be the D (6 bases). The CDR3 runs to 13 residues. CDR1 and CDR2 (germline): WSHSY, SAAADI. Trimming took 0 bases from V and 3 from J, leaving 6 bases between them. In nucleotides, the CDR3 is TGCGCCAGCAGTGAGTCTAGCGGCTACGAGCAGTACTTC. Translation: CASSESSGYEQYF.

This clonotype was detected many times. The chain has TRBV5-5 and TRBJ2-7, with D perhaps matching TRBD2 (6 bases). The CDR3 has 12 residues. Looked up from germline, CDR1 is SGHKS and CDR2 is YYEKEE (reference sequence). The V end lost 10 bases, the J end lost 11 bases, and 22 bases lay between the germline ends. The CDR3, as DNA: TGTGCCCGCCGGGACTGCCGTCGGGTGGAGTACTTC. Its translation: CARRDCRRVEYF.

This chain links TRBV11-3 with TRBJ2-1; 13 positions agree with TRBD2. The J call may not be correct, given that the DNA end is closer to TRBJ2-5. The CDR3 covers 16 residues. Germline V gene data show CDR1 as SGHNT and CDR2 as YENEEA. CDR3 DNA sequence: TGTGCCAGCAGCCCCGGGACTAGCGGGGCCCAAGAGACCCAGTACTTC. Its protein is CASSPGTSGAQETQYF.

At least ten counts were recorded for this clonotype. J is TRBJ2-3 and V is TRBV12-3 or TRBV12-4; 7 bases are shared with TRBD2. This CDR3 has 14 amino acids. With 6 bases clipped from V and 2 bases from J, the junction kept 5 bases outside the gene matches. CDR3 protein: CASRNRDYTDTQYF. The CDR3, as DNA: TGTGCCAGCAGGAACCGGGACTACACAGATACGCAGTATTTT.

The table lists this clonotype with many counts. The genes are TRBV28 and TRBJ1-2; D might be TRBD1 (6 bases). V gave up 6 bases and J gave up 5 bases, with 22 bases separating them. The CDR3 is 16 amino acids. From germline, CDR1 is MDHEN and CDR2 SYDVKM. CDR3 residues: CASRRSGALGAYGYTF. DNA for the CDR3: TGTGCCAGCAGGCGATCAGGGGCACTTGGGGCTTATGGCTACACCTTC.

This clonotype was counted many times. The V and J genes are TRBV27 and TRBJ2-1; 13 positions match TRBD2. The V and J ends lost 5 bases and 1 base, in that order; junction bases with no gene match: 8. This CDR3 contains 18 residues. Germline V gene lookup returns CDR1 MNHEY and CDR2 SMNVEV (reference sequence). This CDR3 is CASSLRTSGSMSYNEQFF. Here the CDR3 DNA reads TGTGCCAGCAGTCTAAGGACTAGCGGGAGTATGTCCTACAATGAGCAGTTCTTC.